The entry that follows covers one TCR beta chain sequence. The data derive from a study of control samples from healthy donors and cancer patients. Some clones are missing from TCRdb's copy, which holds only in-frame ones; the method was immunoSEQ multiplex PCR. The sample has more than 95,000 clones; roughly 92% are singletons. CDR3 length: 16 amino acids. Germline assignment: CDR1 PRHDT and CDR2 FYEKMQ (reference sequence). The V gene end was trimmed by 6 bases and the J gene end by 4 bases; junction bases not matched to a gene: 7. The clonotype was recovered from a man under 40 in good health. The chain recombines TRBV13 with TRBJ2-1; TRBD1 aligns across 12 bases. Sequencing was carried out using blood. The CDR3: CASRQGQGAFYNEQFF. The CDR3 DNA reads TGTGCCAGCAGGCAGGGACAGGGGGCTTTTTACAATGAGCAGTTCTTC.